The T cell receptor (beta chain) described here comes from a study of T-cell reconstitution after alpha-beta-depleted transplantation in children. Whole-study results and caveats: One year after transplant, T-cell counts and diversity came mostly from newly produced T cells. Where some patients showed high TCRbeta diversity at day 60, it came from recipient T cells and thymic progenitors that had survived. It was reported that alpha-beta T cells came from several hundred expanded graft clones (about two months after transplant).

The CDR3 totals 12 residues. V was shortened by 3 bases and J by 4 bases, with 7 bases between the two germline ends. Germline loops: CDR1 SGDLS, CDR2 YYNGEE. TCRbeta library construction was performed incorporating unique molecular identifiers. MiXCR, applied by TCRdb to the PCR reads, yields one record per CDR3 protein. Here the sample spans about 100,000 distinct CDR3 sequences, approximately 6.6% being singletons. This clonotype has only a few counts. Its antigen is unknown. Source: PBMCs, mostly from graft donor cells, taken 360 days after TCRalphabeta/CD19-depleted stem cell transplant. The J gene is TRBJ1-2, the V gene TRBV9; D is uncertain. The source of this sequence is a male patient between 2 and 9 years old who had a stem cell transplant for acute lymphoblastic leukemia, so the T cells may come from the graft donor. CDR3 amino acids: CASSGYSYGYTF. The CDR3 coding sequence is TGTGCCAGCAGCGGATACAGCTATGGCTACACCTTC.